This TCR beta chain is from a study of T-cell memory formation after mild COVID-19 (dated by TCRdb to 2020 to 2022). General notes on the study: Most TCR sequence clusters were specific to one of the two donors. Two young, previously healthy adult volunteers, one female and one male, were included in the cohort. In a couple of donors, T-cell clones that expanded and contracted after mild COVID-19 were tracked by sequencing TCRalpha and TCRbeta repertoires over time.

Ficoll-Paque density gradient centrifugation was used to isolate PBMCs. Study-wide conclusions, independent of this receptor: From day 15 to 85, contracting clones showed balanced CD4/CD8 phenotypes, whereas a second wave of clones that expanded from day 15 to 37 leaned towards CD4+. Contracting CD4+ clones were located mainly in the CM and EM memory subsets, whereas CD8+ clones were found to be enriched in EMRA. The second-wave clones that peaked on day 37 were not confirmed to be SARS-CoV-2 specific. Some responding clones were detected in pre-infection memory, which suggested that pre-existing cross-reactive memory T cells had joined the SARS-CoV-2 response. The study covered only two mild cases, and larger cohorts including severe cases with pre-infection samples were considered necessary.

This clonotype was detected only a few times. No cognate antigen has been identified for it. Within one base of it there is no much larger clone, and no base qualities were kept. The reads were generated on an Illumina NovaSeq 6000. TCRalpha and TCRbeta cDNA libraries were built by 5'RACE with constant-segment primers, adding sample barcodes and unique molecular identifiers. Trizol reagent was used to extract RNA from every sample. Library amplification was performed in two PCR steps, and a second sample barcode and Illumina TruSeq adapters were introduced in the second step. The libraries were sequenced on an Illumina NovaSeq using 2 x 150 bp paired-end reads. On the authors' methods: Demultiplexing of reads and collapsing into UMI-guided consensus sequences were performed with migec v1.2.7. With mixcr v2.1.11, UMI consensuses were aligned to TRA and TRB V and J templates and assembled into clonotypes. Clonotypes were classified as expanded or contracted when called significant by both edgeR and NoisET, with noise models trained on biological replicates. For edgeR calls, the cutoffs were a false discovery rate-adjusted p below 0.01 and a log2 fold-change threshold of 1. As an exploratory analysis of dynamics, max-normalized trajectories of the 1000 most abundant clonotypes were examined by PCA with hierarchical clustering. Separately sequenced CD4+ and CD8+ repertoires were used to assign a CD4 or CD8 phenotype to each responding clone. TCRdb reworked the public reads: Q25 trimming with fastp, MiXCR clone assembly, productive beta chains retained. Each entry is one CDR3 protein sequence, shown with its most common DNA and genes. V and J calls and clone size were set by TCRdb, not the authors. The sample table holds 250,000 to 350,000 distinct CDR3 sequences, of which 15% to 20% were seen once. The ten largest account for around 21% of the sample.

V ends up 0 bases short and J 5 bases short, with an unmatched junction base count of 6. The CDR3 covers 15 residues, taking in both the cysteine and the phenylalanine. Only the CDR3 portion is preserved as DNA: 45 bases, with reading frame beginning at the first base. CDR1 and CDR2 are read off the germline V gene as MNHEY and SVGAGI. The sequence is built from TRBV6-5 and TRBJ1-2; 7 bases in between match TRBD1. This TCR was recovered from a man aged 18-30 years who had mild COVID-19 (a few samples of this study predate the infection). The sample titles of this study are shuffled in the database, so cell type and time point are left out; the donor was told from shared clones. Material for sequencing was PBMCs or a T cell subset sorted from them (not recorded which). The CDR3 protein is CASSYSSAQGYGYTF. DNA sequence: TGTGCCAGCAGTTACTCCAGCGCACAGGGGTATGGCTACACCTTC.